The rows below give T cell receptor beta chains drawn from one sample of a study of regulatory T cells in long-lasting Graves disease. TCRdb itself ran the multiplex PCR reads through MiXCR, one entry per CDR3 protein. Counted here are 390,000 or so distinct CDR3 sequences, approximately 10% occurring once; the ten biggest clones make up about 20%. These data were also reused for a study on T cells in Graves' hyperthyroidism and ophthalmopathy.

This specimen consisted of peripheral blood mononuclear cells (PBMCs), obtained at new diagnosis, from a patient treated with antithyroid drugs. These receptors were taken from a woman between 18 and 29 years old with Graves disease. The CDR3 runs from the conserved cysteine through the conserved F or W. D genes are given only for firm matches. Where a row states a size, it is once, few, many or the class of an expanded clone; other rows omit it.

TRBV5-1	TRBD2	.	TRBJ2-5	CASSGSLQETQYF	TGCGCCAGTAGCGGGAGCCTCCAAGAGACCCAGTACTTC
TRBV6-5	.	.	TRBJ2-7	CASSYSMSSRGIFSYEQYF	TGTGCCAGCAGTTACTCGATGTCCTCGCGCGGGATCTTCAGCTACGAGCAGTACTTC
TRBV20-1	TRBD2	many	TRBJ2-1	CSARLGGSFYNEQFF	TGCAGTGCTAGGCTTGGCGGGAGTTTCTACAATGAGCAGTTCTTC
TRBV19	TRBD2	few	TRBJ2-3	CASSPAGGPTDTQYF	TGTGCCAGTAGTCCAGCGGGGGGGCCGACAGATACGCAGTATTTT
TRBV2	TRBD2	.	TRBJ2-3	CASRPGLAGGTDTQYF	TGTGCCAGCAGACCGGGACTAGCGGGGGGCACAGATACGCAGTATTTT
TRBV20-1	TRBD1	many	TRBJ1-4	CSASIGTAGEKLFF	TGCAGTGCTAGCATCGGGACAGCAGGGGAAAAACTGTTTTTT
TRBV24-1	.	many	TRBJ2-5	CATSAPSQGGETQYF	TGTGCCACCAGTGCCCCATCTCAGGGGGGAGAGACCCAGTACTTC
TRBV10-1	.	many	TRBJ2-1	CASRTGVNSGNVFF	TGCGCCAGCCGGACAGGGGTAAATAGCGGGAATGTATTCTTC
TRBV14	.	.	TRBJ2-1	CASSLGPRRRRSSYNEQFF	TGTGCCAGCAGCCTGGGGCCTCGGAGGCGGAGGAGTTCCTACAATGAGCAGTTCTTC
TRBV7-6	TRBD1	many	TRBJ2-5	CASSPHRDRERETQYF	TGTGCCAGCAGCCCTCACAGGGACAGGGAGCGGGAGACCCAGTACTTC
TRBV7-9	.	many	TRBJ2-1	CASSLAGTSRSSYNEQFF	TGTGCCAGCAGCTTAGCAGGGACTTCCAGGAGCTCCTACAATGAGCAGTTCTTC
TRBV28	TRBD2	.	TRBJ2-1	CASSFRGLAGLTYNEQFF	TGTGCCAGCAGTTTCCGGGGACTAGCGGGATTGACCTACAATGAGCAGTTCTTC
TRBV20-1	.	many	TRBJ2-1	CSARVKGRVRSEQFF	TGCAGTGCTAGAGTCAAGGGCAGGGTCCGCAGTGAGCAGTTCTTC
TRBV20-1	.	many	TRBJ2-2	CSGQAINTGELFF	TGCAGTGGACAGGCGATAAACACCGGGGAGCTGTTTTTT
TRBV6-9	TRBD1	.	TRBJ1-2	CASSYRGGQGLYYGYTF	TGTGCCAGCAGTTACCGCGGGGGACAGGGCCTATACTATGGCTACACCTTC
TRBV4-1	TRBD2	few	TRBJ2-1	CASSQGRLAANEQFF	TGCGCCAGCAGCCAAGGGAGACTAGCGGCCAATGAGCAGTTCTTC
TRBV7-8	.	.	TRBJ2-5	CASSPGYRGETQYF	TGTGCCAGCAGCCCGGGGTATCGGGGGGAGACCCAGTACTTC
TRBV6-5	TRBD2	many	TRBJ2-7	CASSYSGGRGKYEQYF	TGTGCCAGCAGTTACTCAGGCGGGAGAGGTAAATACGAGCAGTACTTC
TRBV7-3	.	many	TRBJ2-3	CASRGTSEPTDTQYF	TGTGCCTCCCGAGGGACTTCTGAACCCACAGATACGCAGTATTTT
TRBV2	TRBD2	many	TRBJ2-3	CASGGLAEGDTQYF	TGTGCCAGCGGGGGACTAGCGGAGGGAGATACGCAGTATTTT
TRBV7-9	TRBD2	many	TRBJ2-3	CASSFSGGASDTQYF	TGTGCCAGCAGCTTTAGCGGGGGGGCCTCAGATACGCAGTATTTT
TRBV20-1	TRBD2	many	TRBJ2-7	CSAPLTSGSSLSEQYF	TGCAGTGCTCCCTTGACTAGCGGGAGCAGTCTGTCCGAGCAGTACTTC
TRBV5-1	TRBD2	.	TRBJ2-3	CASSHRGEIDTQYF	TGCGCCAGCAGCCACCGGGGGGAGATAGATACGCAGTATTTT
TRBV11-2	.	.	TRBJ1-1	CASSVTPNTEAFF	TGTGCCAGCAGCGTCACTCCGAACACTGAAGCTTTCTTT
TRBV5-1	TRBD2	many	TRBJ2-1	CASSLVTSGRGEQFF	TGCGCCAGCAGCTTGGTTACTAGCGGGAGAGGTGAGCAGTTCTTC
TRBV27	.	many	TRBJ1-2	CASSGVGVGSYTF	TGTGCCAGCAGCGGGGTTGGGGTAGGGTCCTACACCTTC
TRBV5-1	.	.	TRBJ2-5	CASSLRDAGVQETQYF	TGCGCCAGCAGCTTGCGCGACGCAGGGGTACAAGAGACCCAGTACTTC
TRBV5-5	TRBD1	few	TRBJ2-7	CASSFPGTGYEQYF	TGTGCCAGCAGCTTCCCCGGGACAGGTTACGAGCAGTACTTC
TRBV27	TRBD1	many	TRBJ2-7	CATGATGGLYEQYF	TGTGCCACCGGAGCAACAGGGGGCCTCTACGAGCAGTACTTC
TRBV5-5	.	.	TRBJ1-2	CASSLVLPNGYTF	TGTGCCAGCAGCTTGGTACTACCCAATGGCTACACCTTC
TRBV20-1	.	.	TRBJ2-7	CSHSDSTYEQYF	TGCAGTCATTCGGACAGTACCTACGAGCAGTACTTC
TRBV3-1	.	.	TRBJ2-1	CASSQLPRPGVRSYNEQFF	TGTGCCAGCAGCCAACTCCCGAGGCCTGGGGTCCGGTCCTACAATGAGCAGTTCTTC
TRBV10-3	.	few	TRBJ1-6	CAISEGSPSLHF	TGTGCCATCAGTGAGGGAAGTCCGTCCCTCCACTTT
TRBV19	.	.	TRBJ1-2	CAGNYGDSGYGYTF	TGTGCCGGTAATTACGGGGATAGTGGCTATGGCTACACCTTC
TRBV6-1	TRBD1	.	TRBJ1-1	CASTNRDSGTEAFF	TGTGCCAGCACAAACCGGGACAGCGGGACTGAAGCTTTCTTT
TRBV12-5	.	many	TRBJ2-1	CASGGTASSYNEQFF	TGTGCTAGTGGAGGGACTGCTAGCTCCTACAATGAGCAGTTCTTC
TRBV20-1	.	many	TRBJ2-5	CSARDRLRDYQETQYF	TGCAGTGCTAGAGATCGGCTTAGGGACTACCAAGAGACCCAGTACTTC
TRBV13	.	.	TRBJ2-1	CASSLRGGEDYNEQFF	TGTGCCAGCAGCTTAAGGGGGGGGGAGGACTACAATGAGCAGTTCTTC
TRBV28	TRBD2	.	TRBJ2-1	CASSLLPGLVSEQFF	TGTGCCAGCAGTCTCCTCCCGGGACTAGTAAGTGAGCAGTTCTTC
TRBV12-3/TRBV12-4	.	many	TRBJ1-5	CASSLGGYSNQPQHF	TGTGCCAGCAGTCTGGGGGGGTATAGCAATCAGCCCCAGCATTTT
TRBV4-1	TRBD1	many	TRBJ2-5	CASSQTGGETQYF	TGTGCCAGCAGTCAGACAGGGGGGGAGACCCAGTACTTC